This T cell receptor (beta chain) comes out of a study of blood T cell repertoires in COVID-19. The germline V and J ends were trimmed by 9 bases and 4 bases, with 10 bases remaining between them. Germline loops: CDR1 MNHNS, CDR2 SASEGT. This CDR3 is 12 amino acids long. The data were produced by immunoSEQ multiplex PCR, yet TCRdb's version contains in-frame clones alone and is incomplete. In the table there are about 220,000 clones, roughly 80% of which are singletons. This receptor was identified in a woman aged 70-85 years with COVID-19, enrolled during active disease. The chain uses TRBV6-1 and TRBJ1-5; D uncertain. The sequenced sample consisted of peripheral blood. CDR3 region: CARGSGNQPQHF. In DNA form, the CDR3 reads TGTGCCAGGGGCTCGGGGAATCAGCCCCAGCATTTT.